This record concerns one T cell receptor beta chain sequence. This CDR3 comprises 16 residues. These data come from a study of T-cell reconstitution after alpha-beta-depleted transplantation in children. TCRbeta library construction was performed incorporating unique molecular identifiers. Each CDR3 protein is one row after TCRdb ran MiXCR on the PCR reads. Here the sample spans a few hundred thousand distinct CDR3 sequences, around 19% being singletons. This sequence was found in a human donor who donated a stem cell graft to a child with acute lymphoblastic leukemia. Sequenced here: PBMCs from the stem cell graft donor, sampled from the stem cell graft. The J gene is TRBJ1-2, the V gene TRBV21-1. TRBV21-1 is noted as a pseudogene. For the CDR3, the DNA is TGTGCCAGCAGCAAAGAAAGCCGCCGTGCTGACTATGGCTACACCTTC. This encodes CASSKESRRADYGYTF.